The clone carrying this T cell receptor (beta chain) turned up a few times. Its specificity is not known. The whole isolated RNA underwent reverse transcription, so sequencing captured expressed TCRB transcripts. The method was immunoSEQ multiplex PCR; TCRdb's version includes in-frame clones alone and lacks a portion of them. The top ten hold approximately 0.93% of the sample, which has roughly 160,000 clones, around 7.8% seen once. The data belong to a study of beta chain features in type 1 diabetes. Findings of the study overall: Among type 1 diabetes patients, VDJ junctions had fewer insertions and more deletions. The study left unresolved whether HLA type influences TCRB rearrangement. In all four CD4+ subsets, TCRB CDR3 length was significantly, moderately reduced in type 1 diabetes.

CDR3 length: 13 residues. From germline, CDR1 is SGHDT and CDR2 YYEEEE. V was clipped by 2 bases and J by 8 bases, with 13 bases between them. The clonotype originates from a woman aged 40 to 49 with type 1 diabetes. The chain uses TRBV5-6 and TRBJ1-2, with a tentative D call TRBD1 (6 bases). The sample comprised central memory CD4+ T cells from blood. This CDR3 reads CASSFGQLGGYTF. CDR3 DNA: TGTGCCAGCAGCTTCGGACAGTTGGGAGGCTACACCTTC.